The 28 T cell receptor beta chains below were found in one sample sequenced in a study of blood T cell repertoires in COVID-19. Measured with immunoSEQ multiplex PCR; TCRdb has only the in-frame clones, and not every one. The sample consists of about 360,000 clones, about four fifths of them appearing once. The specimen was peripheral blood. The receptors originated from a human donor with acute or convalescent COVID-19. The donor label of this sample is uncertain.

The rearrangement links TRBV7-9 to TRBJ2-1; 12 bases map to TRBD2. Germline values: CDR1 SEHNR, CDR2 FQNEAQ (reference sequence). This CDR3 spans 17 amino acids. V lost 5 bases to trimming and J lost 6 bases; unmatched junction nucleotides: 11. The CDR3 bases are TGTGCCAGCAGCCCCCACCCTAGCGGGGGGGCTTTCAATGAGCAGTTCTTC. Its protein product is CASSPHPSGGAFNEQFF.

This rearrangement joins TRBV7-9 to TRBJ1-3; no reliable D call. There are 15 residues in the CDR3. Germline-derived CDR1 and CDR2 are SEHNR and FQNEAQ (reference sequence). V lost 5 bases and J lost 4, with 15 bases in between. This CDR3 is CASSPWAGSGNTIYF. CDR3 sequence (DNA): TGTGCCAGCAGCCCCTGGGCAGGCTCGGGAAACACCATATATTTT.

The chain combines TRBV11-3 with TRBJ2-3; D is uncertain. Looked up from germline, CDR1 is SGHNT and CDR2 is YENEEA. Trimming left V 3 bases short and J 6 bases short, with 10 bases between. CDR3 length equals 13 residues. CDR3 in amino acids: CASSFNPSDTQYF. CDR3 nucleotide sequence: TGTGCCAGCAGCTTTAATCCCTCGGATACGCAGTATTTT. Filled out from reference TRBV11-3 and TRBJ2-3, the complete variable domain reads EAGVVQSPRYKIIEKKQPVAFWCNPISGHNTLYWYLQNLGQGPELLIRYENEEAVDDSQLPKDRFSAERLKGVDSTLKIQPAELGDSAVYLCASSFNPSDTQYFGPGTRLTVL.

This clone occurred a few times. V and J are TRBV19 and TRBJ1-5; D might be TRBD1 (6 bases). Trimming took off 6 bases at V and 9 bases at J, with 21 bases between the two ends. CDR3 length: 15 amino acids. Germline CDR1 is LNHDA and CDR2 is SQIVND (reference sequence). This chain's CDR3 is CASRVGLDRRGPQHF. CDR3 DNA sequence: TGTGCCAGTAGAGTAGGCCTAGACCGCAGGGGGCCCCAGCATTTT.

The rearrangement uses TRBV5-8 and TRBJ2-5; the D gene is possibly TRBD1 (5 bases). CDR3 length equals 14 residues. Trimming took off 3 bases at V and 4 bases at J, with 13 bases between the two ends. CDR1 SGHTS and CDR2 YDEGEE come from the germline V gene. This CDR3 reads CASSSGQPGETQYF. CDR3 bases: TGTGCCAGCAGCTCTGGACAACCTGGAGAGACCCAGTACTTC. The variable domain in full, with the rest retrieved from reference TRBV5-8 and TRBJ2-5, is EAGVTQSPTHLIKTRGQQATLRCSPISGHTSVYWYQQALGLGLQFLLWYDEGEERNRGNFPPRFSGRQFPNYSSELNVNALELEDSALYLCASSSGQPGETQYFGPGTRLLVL.

The rearrangement links TRBV3-1 (or the pseudogene TRBV3-2) to TRBJ1-1; 7 bases line up with TRBD1. Germline-derived CDR1 and CDR2 are LGHDT and YNNKEL (reference sequence). V lost 6 bases and J lost 5; bases outside the gene matches: 6. This CDR3 has 13 residues. The CDR3 loop is CASRPGGRTEAFF. The CDR3 DNA follows: TGTGCCAGCAGACCAGGGGGGAGGACTGAAGCTTTCTTT.

This clone was seen a handful of times. This chain joins TRBV24-1 and TRBJ2-2; maybe TRBD2 (5 bases). The CDR3 contains 16 residues. CDR1 is KGHDR, CDR2 SFDVKD, per germline. Between the trimmed V and J ends, which lost 1 base and 3 bases, there was a span of 11 bases. CDR3 DNA sequence: TGTGCCACCAGTGATTTAGCTAGCAGCCACACCGGGGAGCTGTTTTTT. Amino acids: CATSDLASSHTGELFF.

The chain employs TRBV4-1 and TRBJ1-1, with unresolved D. CDR1 is MGHRA and CDR2 is YSYEKL in the germline V gene. The CDR3 runs 11 residues. Trimming pared 1 base from V and 10 bases from J, leaving 7 bases between. In nucleotides, the CDR3 is TGCGCCAGCAGCCAAGGGGCTCTAGCTTTCTTT. This translates into CASSQGALAFF.

The rearrangement links TRBV18 to TRBJ2-5; a possible D gene is TRBD2 (5 bases). The CDR3 spans 14 residues. The ends were cut back, 4 bases at V and 1 base at J, with 10 bases in the middle. Germline-derived CDR1 and CDR2 are KGHSH and LQKENI. In nucleotides, the CDR3 is TGTGCCAGCTCACTAAACGGGATCCAAGAGACCCAGTACTTC. Translation gives CASSLNGIQETQYF.

J is TRBJ1-5 and V is TRBV5-5; unclear D gene. Trimming pared 4 bases from V and 4 bases from J, leaving 15 bases between. Germline V CDR1 and CDR2: SGHKS, YYEKEE (reference sequence). This CDR3 region has 15 residues. The CDR3 nucleotides read TGTGCCAGCAGCAGCCAGGATTTAGAGAATCAGCCCCAGCATTTT. The encoded protein is CASSSQDLENQPQHF.

This clone was observed a single time. This rearrangement joins TRBV28 to TRBJ2-6; 14 bases map to TRBD2. The CDR3 length is 19 residues. Trimming took 6 bases from V and 0 from J; bases not matched to a gene: 7. CDR1 is MDHEN and CDR2 is SYDVKM in the germline V gene. CDR3 sequence reads: CASRQIGTSGSSGANVLTF. CDR3 DNA sequence: TGTGCCAGCAGACAAATTGGGACTAGCGGGAGCTCTGGGGCCAACGTCCTGACTTTC.

The CDR3 region is CASSQQLGTGESMNQFF. DNA of the CDR3: TGTGCCAGCAGTCAACAGTTAGGGACAGGGGAGAGTATGAATCAGTTCTTC. The rearrangement uses TRBV25-1 and TRBJ2-1; 10 bases map to TRBD1. This CDR3 has 17 amino acids. Germline V lookup: CDR1 MGHDK, CDR2 SYGVNS. V lost 5 bases and J lost 13; bases outside the gene matches: 20.

The chain carries TRBV7-2 and TRBJ2-1; no reliable D call. Germline V CDR1 and CDR2: SGHTA, FQGNSA. This CDR3 is built from 16 residues. The V end lost 4 bases, the J end lost 0 bases, and 13 bases lay between the germline ends. Written as DNA, the CDR3 is TGTGCCAGCAGCTCGTACAAAATCCGCTCCTACAATGAGCAGTTCTTC. It specifies CASSSYKIRSYNEQFF. Full variable domain (missing parts from reference TRBV7-2 and TRBJ2-1): GAGVSQSPSNKVTEKGKDVELRCDPISGHTALYWYRQSLGQGLEFLIYFQGNSAPDKSGLPSDRFSAERTGGSVSTLTIQRTQQEDSAVYLCASSSYKIRSYNEQFFGPGTRLTVL.

This sequence joins TRBV18 and TRBJ2-7; the match to TRBD2 covers 10 bases. Germline CDR1 is KGHSH and CDR2 is LQKENI. Trimming took 4 bases from V and 3 from J; bases not matched to a gene: 3. This CDR3 has 14 amino acids. CDR3 nucleotides: TGTGCCAGCTCACAACTAGCGGGAAACTACGAGCAGTACTTC. Protein: CASSQLAGNYEQYF.

The chain uses TRBV27 and TRBJ1-1, with 8 bases identical to TRBD1. CDR1 and CDR2 (germline): MNHEY, SMNVEV (reference sequence). Trimming took 5 bases from V and 0 from J; bases not matched to a gene: 2. This CDR3 region has 14 residues. As DNA, the CDR3 is TGTGCCAGCAGTCAGGACAGGGTGAACACTGAAGCTTTCTTT. This encodes CASSQDRVNTEAFF.

V gene TRBV29-1 combines with J gene TRBJ2-1, with D possibly matching TRBD1 (6 bases). V lost 7 bases, J lost 2 bases, and 12 bases lay in between. The CDR3 totals 13 residues. Germline assignment: CDR1 SQVTM and CDR2 ANQGSEA. In nucleotides, the CDR3 is TGCAGCGCCACGACAGGCACCTACAATGAGCAGTTCTTC. Amino acid sequence: CSATTGTYNEQFF.

This clone was recorded a few times. J is TRBJ2-5 and V is TRBV7-9; possible D gene TRBD1, 6 bases. There are 16 residues in the CDR3. Trimming left V 2 bases short and J 4 bases short, with 17 bases between. Germline CDR1 and CDR2: SEHNR and FQNEAQ (reference sequence). CDR3 DNA sequence: TGTGCCAGCAGCTTAACGGGGCCCGTAGGGGGAGAGACCCAGTACTTC. It encodes CASSLTGPVGGETQYF.

This sequence joins TRBV4-1 and TRBJ1-4; TRBD1 is a possible D gene (5 bases). Germline V gene lookup returns CDR1 MGHRA and CDR2 YSYEKL. The CDR3 consists of 15 residues. The V end was cut by 1 base, the J end by 8 bases, with 14 bases between. The CDR3 spells CASSQAGQGGEKLFF. Here the CDR3 DNA reads TGCGCCAGCAGCCAAGCTGGGCAGGGTGGAGAAAAACTGTTTTTT.

This chain connects TRBV27 to TRBJ1-6; D is unclear. Trimming took off 2 bases at V and 6 bases at J, with 5 bases between the two ends. The germline CDR1 and CDR2 sequences are MNHEY and SMNVEV (reference sequence). This CDR3 spans 13 amino acids. The CDR3 is CASSLELNSPLHF. For the CDR3, the DNA is TGTGCCAGCAGTTTAGAACTTAATTCACCCCTCCACTTT.

The rearrangement joins TRBV5-6 to TRBJ1-5; TRBD1 matches 9 bases. With 4 bases clipped from V and 3 bases from J, the junction kept 5 bases outside the gene matches. Per germline, CDR1 SGHDT and CDR2 YYEEEE. This CDR3 is 15 amino acids long. The CDR3 is CASSETGGNNQPQHF. DNA of the CDR3: TGTGCCAGCAGCGAGACAGGGGGGAACAATCAGCCCCAGCATTTT.

About this clone: Other nucleotide sequences from this sample produce the same CDR3. The chain is built from TRBV7-9 and TRBJ1-1, with 8 bases that match TRBD1. The CDR3 runs 15 residues. Germline CDR1 and CDR2: SEHNR and FQNEAQ (reference sequence). The J segment lost 2 bases and the V segment lost 5 bases, leaving 7 bases of the junction unmatched. The CDR3 nucleotides are TGTGCCAGCAGCCTCACCGGGACAGGTAACACTGAAGCTTTCTTT. It is translated as CASSLTGTGNTEAFF.

This chain uses TRBV27 with TRBJ1-2; D is unclear. There are 15 residues in the CDR3. CDR1 is MNHEY and CDR2 is SMNVEV in the germline V gene (reference sequence). V was shortened by 7 bases and J by 4 bases, with 19 bases between the two germline ends. Here the CDR3 DNA reads TGTGCCAGCACGATGTCTCCCGCAACGGTCTATGGCTACACCTTC. It codes for CASTMSPATVYGYTF.

The genes are TRBV9 and TRBJ1-1; D is uncertain. The CDR3 consists of 13 residues. Between the trimmed V and J ends, which lost 5 bases and 0 bases, there was a span of 8 bases. Germline V gene lookup returns CDR1 SGDLS and CDR2 YYNGEE. Here the CDR3 DNA reads TGTGCCAGCAGTCGGGTTATGAACACTGAAGCTTTCTTT. Translation: CASSRVMNTEAFF.

The sample holds a few counts of this clone. The chain has TRBV7-2 and TRBJ2-3, with D maybe TRBD2 (5 bases). CDR1 and CDR2 (germline): SGHTA, FQGNSA. The V and J ends lost 3 bases and 2 bases respectively, with 15 bases between them. The CDR3 contains 16 residues. The CDR3 is CASSLQVATITDTQYF. The CDR3 region has the DNA TGTGCCAGCAGCTTGCAAGTAGCGACCATCACAGATACGCAGTATTTT.

The chain carries TRBV28 and TRBJ1-1, with TRBD1 matching over 9 bases. Trimming removed 3 bases from V and 10 bases from J; junction bases left unmatched: 15. The CDR3 runs to 16 residues. CDR1 MDHEN and CDR2 SYDVKM come from the germline V gene. CDR3 protein: CASSFLDRGTPVTAFF. The CDR3 bases are TGTGCCAGCAGTTTTCTGGACAGGGGAACCCCGGTGACAGCTTTCTTT.

This chain uses TRBV5-6 with TRBJ2-7; 12 bases fit TRBD2. CDR3 size: 15 residues. Trimming took 5 bases from V and 3 from J; bases not matched to a gene: 6. The germline V gene has CDR1 SGHDT and CDR2 YYEEEE. The CDR3 DNA sequence: TGTGCCAGCAGGAAACTAGCGGGAGGAGTCTACGAGCAGTACTTC. It specifies CASRKLAGGVYEQYF.

The chain links TRBV3-1 (or the pseudogene TRBV3-2) to TRBJ2-1; weak D call: TRBD1 (6 bases). This CDR3 comprises 15 residues. Trimming took off 0 bases at V and 3 bases at J, with 9 bases between the two ends. The germline V gene has CDR1 LGHDT and CDR2 YNNKEL (reference sequence). The CDR3 bases are TGTGCCAGCAGCCAAGATTCAGGGGTCTACAATGAGCAGTTCTTC. Translation gives CASSQDSGVYNEQFF.

The chain employs TRBV28 and TRBJ1-4; D remains unclear. CDR3 length equals 11 residues. Germline V gene data show CDR1 as MDHEN and CDR2 as SYDVKM. V lost 3 bases to trimming and J lost 9 bases, with 5 bases between them. The CDR3 DNA sequence: TGTGCCAGCAGTTTTTCTCAAAAACTGTTTTTT. Its protein is CASSFSQKLFF.